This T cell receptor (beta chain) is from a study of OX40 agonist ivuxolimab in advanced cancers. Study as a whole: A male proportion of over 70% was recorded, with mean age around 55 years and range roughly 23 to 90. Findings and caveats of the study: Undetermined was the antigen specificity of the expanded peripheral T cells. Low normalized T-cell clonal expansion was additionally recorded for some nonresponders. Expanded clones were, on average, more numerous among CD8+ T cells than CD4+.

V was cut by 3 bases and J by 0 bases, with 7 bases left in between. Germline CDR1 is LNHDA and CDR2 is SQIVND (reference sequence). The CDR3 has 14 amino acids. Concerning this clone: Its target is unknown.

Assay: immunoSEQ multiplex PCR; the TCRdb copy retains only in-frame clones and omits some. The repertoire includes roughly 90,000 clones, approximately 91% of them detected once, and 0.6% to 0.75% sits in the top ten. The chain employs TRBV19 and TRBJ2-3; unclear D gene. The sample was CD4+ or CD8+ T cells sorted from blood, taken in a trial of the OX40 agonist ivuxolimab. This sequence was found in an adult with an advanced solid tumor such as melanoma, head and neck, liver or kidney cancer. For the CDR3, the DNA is TGTGCCAGTAGTATTGACTGGAGCACAGATACGCAGTATTTT. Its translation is CASSIDWSTDTQYF.